These 8 T cell receptor beta chains came from one sample sequenced in a study of identical twins. From the 5' RACE reads, TCRdb called clonotypes with MiXCR, one entry per CDR3 protein. Here the sample spans nearly 900,000 distinct CDR3 sequences, 9% to 15% being singletons. These data are also associated with another study on yellow fever vaccine responses in identical twins.

The source material was PBMCs. The source is a woman under 30 in good health.

The CDR3 DNA reads as TGTGCCAGCAGCTTAGCGCTTCTAGCGGGGGGTCATGCCAATGAGCAGTTCTTC. Translated, it gives CASSLALLAGGHANEQFF. V usage is TRBV7-2 and J usage is TRBJ2-1, with 11 bases matching TRBD2. The CDR3 is made up of 18 amino acids. Trimming at V came to 0 bases and at J to 6 bases, leaving 10 bases not matched to a gene. Germline V CDR1 and CDR2: SGHTA, FQGNSA.

This clonotype was seen a handful of times. The chain employs TRBV7-9 and TRBJ2-1; D is unclear. The V end lost 4 bases, the J end lost 3 bases, and 16 bases lay between the germline ends. The CDR3 covers 16 residues. From germline, CDR1 is SEHNR and CDR2 FQNEAQ (reference sequence). CDR3 residues: CASSSLGPSDYNEQFF. CDR3 DNA sequence: TGTGCCAGCAGCTCACTGGGTCCAAGCGACTACAATGAGCAGTTCTTC.

Comment on this clonotype: The germline gene is not matched at one end of the junction; a read error may be the cause. This sequence joins TRBV15 and TRBJ2-6; possibly TRBD1 for D (5 bases). The CDR3 has 15 amino acids. Germline lookup yields CDR1 LNHNV and CDR2 YYDKDF (reference sequence). CDR3 protein: CATSRDLAGANALTF. The DNA of the CDR3 is TGTGCCACCAGCAGAGATTTGGCTGGGGCCAACGCCCTGACTTTC.

This clonotype was detected only a few times. The chain is built from TRBV28 and TRBJ2-1; perhaps TRBD2 as D (7 bases). Looked up from germline, CDR1 is MDHEN and CDR2 is SYDVKM. This CDR3 has 17 residues. Trimming took 8 bases from V and 0 from J, leaving 20 bases between them. CDR3 coding DNA: TGTGCCAGCGCCACCTTGGGGGGGGCGAGCTCCTACAATGAGCAGTTCTTC. The encoded protein is CASATLGGASSYNEQFF.

This clonotype has just a few counts. V is TRBV3-1 and J is TRBJ1-1; D perhaps matches TRBD1 (5 bases). The CDR3 covers 15 residues. V lost 6 bases and J lost 10, with 24 bases in between. Germline V gives CDR1 LGHDT, CDR2 YNNKEL (reference sequence). CDR3 in DNA: TGTGCCAGCAGAGAGGCGGGGCAGGTGCGGACTTCAGCTTTCTTT. This encodes CASREAGQVRTSAFF.

In this sample, this clonotype turned up many times. The genes are TRBV20-1 and TRBJ2-4; a possible D gene is TRBD2 (6 bases). Germline V lookup: CDR1 DFQATT, CDR2 SNEGSKA (reference sequence). The CDR3 extends over 11 amino acids. CDR3 sequence: CAGNAKNIQYF. In nucleotides, the CDR3 is TGCGCGGGGAACGCCAAAAACATTCAGTACTTC.

This clonotype was seen ten or more times. This chain's CDR3 is CASSPAGTSGFQETQYF. The CDR3, as DNA: TGTGCCAGCAGCCCCGCCGGGACTAGCGGATTCCAAGAGACCCAGTACTTC. The V call is TRBV7-9, the J call TRBJ2-5; TRBD2 agrees at 11 bases. The CDR3 extends over 17 amino acids. Germline values: CDR1 SEHNR, CDR2 FQNEAQ (reference sequence). Trimming cost V 5 bases and J 1 base; bases outside gene matches: 9.

V usage is TRBV12-5 and J usage is TRBJ2-2; 11 bases are a match to TRBD2. This CDR3 is 18 amino acids long. With V trimmed by 4 bases and J by 8 bases, 15 bases remained unmatched. Per the germline V gene, CDR1 is LGHNT and CDR2 is FRNRAP. The CDR3 nucleotides are TGTGCTAGTGGTTCTCATCCTAGCGGGAGGATTCTCCCGGGGGAGCTGTTTTTT. Translating gives CASGSHPSGRILPGELFF.